The 30 T cell receptor beta chains given below trace back to one sample, sequenced in a study of metastatic and nonmetastatic thyroid tumors. Every patient was untreated before thyroid surgery. TCRdb re-called the PCR reads through MiXCR. The sample has around 21,000 clones, under 45% seen once; the top ten hold roughly 23%. Sequencing was done on a sample of tumor tissue. Receptor source: a female donor with papillary thyroid cancer or a benign thyroid nodule (not recorded which). Some clones in this sample may be carry-over from other donors' samples.

The rearrangement joins TRBV28 to TRBJ2-7; 9 nucleotides agree with TRBD1. V was pared by 6 bases and J by 3 bases, with 9 bases of the junction left unmatched. The CDR3 spans 15 residues. Germline CDR1 is MDHEN and CDR2 is SYDVKM. The CDR3 DNA sequence: TGTGCCAGCAGAATCCGGGACAGGGCTTTCTACGAGCAGTACTTC. Protein sequence: CASRIRDRAFYEQYF.

In this sample, this clone turned up a few times. V gene TRBV11-1 combines with J gene TRBJ1-2; D is unclear. Trimming pared 5 bases from V and 4 bases from J, leaving 11 bases between. CDR1 and CDR2 from the germline V gene are SGHAT and FQDESV (reference sequence). The CDR3 sequence is 13 residues long. Here the CDR3 DNA reads TGTGCCAGCAGCCAGGACGGTCTCTATGGCTACACCTTC. Translated, it gives CASSQDGLYGYTF.

The chain is built from TRBV30 and TRBJ2-3; D uncertain. The CDR3 is 15 residues long. Germline loops: CDR1 GTSNPN, CDR2 SVGIG (reference sequence). Trimming cost V 0 bases and J 0 bases, with 10 bases left between them. As DNA, the CDR3 is TGTGCCTGGAGTGTACTCTCCCCTAGCACAGATACGCAGTATTTT. Translating gives CAWSVLSPSTDTQYF. Looking up the rest from reference TRBV30 and TRBJ2-3 gives the full variable domain: SQTIHQWPATLVQPVGSPLSLECTVEGTSNPNLYWYRQAAGRGLQLLFYSVGIGQISSEVPQNLSASRPQDRQFILSSKKLLLSDSGFYLCAWSVLSPSTDTQYFGPGTRLTVL.

This chain connects TRBV20-1 to TRBJ2-7; weak D call: TRBD1 (6 bases). V shed 3 bases and J shed 2 bases, with 14 bases lying between them. CDR1 DFQATT and CDR2 SNEGSKA come from the germline V gene (reference sequence). The CDR3 has 14 residues. The CDR3 protein is CSARGSGTPYEQYF. CDR3 coding DNA: TGCAGTGCTAGGGGGTCGGGGACACCCTACGAGCAGTACTTC.

This clone occurred a few times. The J gene is TRBJ1-6, the V gene TRBV19; D call uncertain. Germline V gives CDR1 LNHDA, CDR2 SQIVND (reference sequence). The CDR3 length is 14 residues. Trimming shortened V by 6 bases and J by 8 bases, and 14 bases separated the two germline ends. This chain's CDR3 is CASSGVAAHSPLHF. In DNA, the CDR3 is TGTGCCAGTAGCGGCGTAGCGGCCCATTCACCCCTCCACTTT.

The rearrangement uses TRBV6-1 and TRBJ2-7, with 7 bases fitting TRBD2. The CDR3 contains 13 residues. Germline CDR1 reads MNHNS; CDR2 reads SASEGT. The V segment lost 6 bases and the J segment 0 bases; nucleotides outside the gene matches: 2. CDR3 sequence (DNA): TGTGCCAGCAGGCGGACTAGCTCCTACGAGCAGTACTTC. Its translation: CASRRTSSYEQYF.

This clone occurred a few times. The rearrangement links TRBV6-2 or TRBV6-3 to TRBJ2-7, with a weak D call TRBD1 (6 bases). CDR3 length: 16 residues. Trimming removed 0 bases at V and 0 bases at J, with 12 bases between. CDR1 and CDR2 (germline): MNHEY, SVGEGT. Here the CDR3 DNA reads TGTGCCAGCAGTTACTCGTACGGACAGAGCTCCTACGAGCAGTACTTC. Residues: CASSYSYGQSSYEQYF.

This clone has more than one count but fewer than ten. This chain links TRBV28 with TRBJ2-5, with TRBD1 as a possible D gene (6 bases). CDR1 is MDHEN, CDR2 SYDVKM, per germline. This CDR3 has 15 amino acids. V was trimmed by 6 bases and J by 6 bases, leaving 20 bases between them. CDR3 residues: CASSPPLGDTKTQYF. Written as DNA, the CDR3 is TGTGCCAGCAGCCCCCCTTTGGGGGACACTAAGACCCAGTACTTC.

This clone has only a few counts. The chain uses TRBV6-1 and TRBJ2-6; D may be TRBD2 (5 bases). This CDR3 has 14 residues. The germline V gene has CDR1 MNHNS and CDR2 SASEGT. Trimming took 10 bases from V and 2 from J, leaving 12 bases between them. The CDR3: CATRPGTGANVLTF. The CDR3 bases are TGTGCCACCCGCCCGGGAACTGGGGCCAACGTCCTGACTTTC.

The chain recombines TRBV14 with TRBJ2-2; D is uncertain. The CDR3 length is 16 residues. V gave up 0 bases and J gave up 6 bases, with 14 bases separating them. CDR1 and CDR2 (germline): SGHDN, FVKESK. CDR3 coding DNA: TGTGCCAGCAGCCAAGATATGAGGAGTCGGGCCGGGGAGCTGTTTTTT. Its protein is CASSQDMRSRAGELFF.

There are a few counts of this clone. The chain links TRBV19 to TRBJ1-1, with TRBD1 identical over 11 bases. Germline assignment: CDR1 LNHDA and CDR2 SQIVND (reference sequence). Losses at the gene ends were 6 bases for V and 4 bases for J; bases not matched to a gene: 7. CDR3 size: 15 residues. The CDR3 DNA is TGTGCCAGTAGCCTCGGACAGGGGGCGACCACTGAAGCTTTCTTT. Protein product: CASSLGQGATTEAFF. Complete variable domain (other parts from reference TRBV19 and TRBJ1-1): DGGITQSPKYLFRKEGQNVTLSCEQNLNHDAMYWYRQDPGQGLRLIYYSQIVNDFQKGDIAEGYSVSREKKESFPLTVTSAQKNPTAFYLCASSLGQGATTEAFFGQGTRLTVV.

The chain has TRBV20-1 and TRBJ2-1; D remains unclear. The CDR3 extends over 13 amino acids. Trimming took off 3 bases at V and 4 bases at J, with 10 bases between the two ends. Germline V gene data show CDR1 as DFQATT and CDR2 as SNEGSKA (reference sequence). CDR3 amino acids: CSASPPSYNEQFF. CDR3 nucleotides: TGCAGTGCTAGCCCCCCCAGTTACAATGAGCAGTTCTTC.

The chain carries TRBV20-1 and TRBJ2-7; 9 bases agree with TRBD2. Germline V gives CDR1 DFQATT, CDR2 SNEGSKA (reference sequence). The trim removed 0 bases at V and 3 bases at J, leaving 9 bases unmatched. This CDR3 region has 16 residues. The DNA of the CDR3 is TGCAGTGCTAGAGATCGAGGAGCGGGAGGCAGCTACGAGCAGTACTTC. Its protein product is CSARDRGAGGSYEQYF.

As to this clone: Other DNA sequences within the sample encode an identical CDR3. The V call is TRBV6-1, the J call TRBJ2-7; TRBD2 is a possible D gene (5 bases). The CDR3 runs to 16 residues. Germline CDR1 reads MNHNS; CDR2 reads SASEGT. With 2 bases removed from V and 7 bases from J, the gap between germline ends came to 21 bases. The DNA of the CDR3 is TGTGCCAGCAGTGAATCATATGGCGGTAACTCGGGAGAGCAGTACTTC. Protein product: CASSESYGGNSGEQYF.

For this clone: Other DNA variants within this sample encode the same CDR3. The rearrangement uses TRBV6-2 or TRBV6-3 and TRBJ2-7; perhaps TRBD2 as D (7 bases). The V and J ends lost 2 bases and 1 base respectively, with 12 bases between them. Germline V gives CDR1 MNHEY, CDR2 SVGEGT. This CDR3 spans 15 amino acids. Here the CDR3 reads CASSYTGGASYEQYF. The CDR3 nucleotides are TGTGCCAGCAGTTACACGGGGGGCGCGTCCTACGAGCAGTACTTC.

This chain links TRBV6-2 or TRBV6-3 with TRBJ2-2; TRBD1 might be the D (6 bases). This CDR3 region has 17 residues. V was cut by 0 bases and J by 5 bases, with 16 bases left in between. CDR1 and CDR2 from the germline V gene are MNHEY and SVGEGT. The chain's CDR3 is CASSYSQGRAWTGELFF. For the CDR3, the DNA is TGTGCCAGCAGTTACTCACAGGGCCGGGCTTGGACCGGGGAGCTGTTTTTT.

This clone has just one count. V gene TRBV7-3 combines with J gene TRBJ2-3; D gene unclear. CDR1 SGHTA and CDR2 FQGTGA come from the germline V gene. This CDR3 region has 13 residues. V was cut by 5 bases and J by 5 bases, with 11 bases left in between. As DNA, the CDR3 is TGTGCCAGCAGCCCTACTGGTGGAGATACGCAGTATTTT. Encoded protein: CASSPTGGDTQYF.

V usage is TRBV12-3 or TRBV12-4 and J usage is TRBJ2-1; D is undetermined. This CDR3 region has 13 residues. Trimming removed 5 bases at V and 2 bases at J, with 7 bases between. This CDR3 reads CASSPLTYNEQFF. The CDR3, as DNA: TGTGCCAGCAGTCCTCTTACCTACAATGAGCAGTTCTTC.

The genes are TRBV12-3 or TRBV12-4 and TRBJ1-5; TRBD1 agrees at 8 bases. The CDR3 is made up of 13 amino acids. Trimming cost V 8 bases and J 4 bases; bases outside gene matches: 4. CDR3 loop: CASGYRGNQPQHF. The DNA of the CDR3 is TGTGCCAGCGGATACAGGGGGAATCAGCCCCAGCATTTT.

This clone was seen more than once but under ten times. One end of the junction is discordant with germline, which a read error may explain. V usage is TRBV15 and J usage is TRBJ1-2; 8 nucleotides line up with TRBD1. Germline V gene sequence: CDR1 LNHNV, CDR2 YYDKDF (reference sequence). This CDR3 is built from 14 residues. The CDR3 bases are TGTGCCACCAGCACCGCCTCAGGGGGCTACGGCTACGCCTTC. As protein: CATSTASGGYGYAF.

This clone was seen a handful of times. The chain is built from TRBV6-1 and TRBJ2-3; D may be TRBD1 (6 bases). The V gene's germline CDR1 is MNHNS and CDR2 SASEGT. This CDR3 has 14 residues. Trimming took off 7 bases at V and 6 bases at J, with 17 bases between the two ends. CDR3 residues: CASTAGVRADTQYF. CDR3 DNA: TGTGCCAGCACGGCAGGGGTGAGGGCCGATACGCAGTATTTT.

Comments on this clone: Its ends do not fully match the called genes, so a read error is possible. This chain connects TRBV5-1 to TRBJ2-1; D is unresolved. Germline V gives CDR1 SGHRS, CDR2 YFSETQ. The CDR3 is made up of 13 amino acids. The CDR3 DNA sequence: TGTGCCAGCAGCTTTTCCAGATACAATGAGCAGTTCTTC. Protein sequence: CASSFSRYNEQFF.

This clone was seen a single time. The genes are TRBV30 and TRBJ1-1; TRBD1 matches at 10 bases. The CDR3 spans 14 residues. Germline V CDR1 and CDR2: GTSNPN, SVGIG (reference sequence). V was pared by 5 bases and J by 4 bases, with 7 bases of the junction left unmatched. Here the CDR3 reads CAWDRDRGVTEAFF. The CDR3 nucleotides are TGTGCCTGGGACAGGGACAGGGGCGTCACTGAAGCTTTCTTT.

The CDR3 sequence is CASNVPQQEYSNQPQHF. In nucleotides, the CDR3 is TGTGCCAGCAACGTACCCCAACAGGAGTATAGCAATCAGCCCCAGCATTTT. The chain couples TRBV28 to TRBJ1-5; tentative D call: TRBD1 (5 bases). The CDR3 consists of 17 residues. Trimming removed 7 bases from V and 0 bases from J, with 19 bases in between. Germline-derived CDR1 and CDR2 are MDHEN and SYDVKM.

The gene calls are TRBV20-1 and TRBJ1-5; 8 nucleotides align to TRBD1. The CDR3 runs 14 residues. The germline V gene encodes CDR1 DFQATT and CDR2 SNEGSKA (reference sequence). The J segment lost 3 bases and the V segment lost 6 bases, leaving 7 bases of the junction unmatched. CDR3 DNA: TGCAGTGCCCCTTGGACAGGGACCAATCAGCCCCAGCATTTT. It is translated as CSAPWTGTNQPQHF.

The chain joins TRBV19 to TRBJ1-2, with D unclear. V gave up 5 bases and J gave up 2 bases, with 12 bases separating them. Germline-derived CDR1 and CDR2 are LNHDA and SQIVND (reference sequence). This CDR3 has 14 residues. Here the CDR3 reads CASSSDGRNYGYTF. The CDR3 region has the DNA TGTGCCAGTAGTTCGGACGGCCGAAACTATGGCTACACCTTC.

The chain joins TRBV6-1 to TRBJ2-3; 9 nucleotides line up with TRBD2. V lost 4 bases and J lost 1; bases outside the gene matches: 3. CDR1 is MNHNS, CDR2 SASEGT, per germline. The CDR3 length is 15 residues. The CDR3: CASSGRTSGTDTQYF. The CDR3 nucleotides read TGTGCCAGCAGTGGGCGGACTAGCGGCACAGATACGCAGTATTTT.

The V call is TRBV24-1, the J call TRBJ2-2, with D hard to call. Per germline, CDR1 KGHDR and CDR2 SFDVKD. The CDR3 runs 15 residues. V was clipped by 5 bases and J by 0 bases, with 9 bases between them. The CDR3 bases are TGTGCCACCAGTGTGAGAAACGCGAACACCGGGGAGCTGTTTTTT. Amino acids: CATSVRNANTGELFF.

As regards this clone: This specimen includes other DNA sequences encoding the same CDR3. The J gene is TRBJ1-2, the V gene TRBV20-1; TRBD1 agrees at 8 bases. The CDR3 is 17 amino acids. V was pared by 1 base and J by 5 bases, with 15 bases of the junction left unmatched. CDR1 and CDR2 from the germline V gene are DFQATT and SNEGSKA (reference sequence). CDR3 residues: CSARGSGQGPAPYGYTF. For the CDR3, the DNA is TGCAGTGCTAGAGGTTCAGGACAGGGTCCCGCCCCATATGGCTACACCTTC.

This clone was picked up a small number of times. The chain combines TRBV19 with TRBJ1-2; 7 bases map to TRBD1. Germline V gene data show CDR1 as LNHDA and CDR2 as SQIVND (reference sequence). J gave up 6 bases and V 3 bases, and 1 base lay outside the gene matches. The CDR3 is made up of 12 amino acids. CDR3 protein: CASSMGTDGYTF. DNA for the CDR3: TGTGCCAGTAGTATGGGGACAGATGGCTACACCTTC.